The 5 T cell receptor beta chains in this list originate from one sample, sequenced in a study of radiation and T cells in renal cell carcinoma. Time point: blood 4 weeks post-SBRT, at nephrectomy. Treatment described: 15 Gy SBRT to primary tumor, nephrectomy 4 weeks later. TCRdb's table, derived via immunoSEQ multiplex PCR, lists solely in-frame clones and lacks some. The top ten hold 15% to 20% of the sample, which has more than 120,000 clones, 86% seen once. Source: blood, taken from a patient whose treatment included radiotherapy and nephrectomy. Receptor source: a woman in her 50s with renal cell carcinoma.

The chain joins TRBV25-1 to TRBJ2-5, with TRBD1 as a possible D gene (6 bases). The CDR3 has 16 amino acids. Germline V gives CDR1 MGHDK, CDR2 SYGVNS. V lost 3 bases and J 4 bases, leaving 18 bases between the germline ends. CDR3 amino acids: CASSDAVGGRRETQYF. In DNA form, the CDR3 reads TGTGCCAGCAGTGACGCCGTTGGGGGCCGTCGAGAGACCCAGTACTTC.

The rearrangement uses TRBV7-2 and TRBJ2-5; D might be TRBD1 or TRBD2, each matching 5 bases. The CDR3 extends over 13 amino acids. Trimming removed 3 bases from V and 5 bases from J, with 10 bases in between. Germline CDR1 is SGHTA and CDR2 is FQGNSA. CDR3 DNA: TGTGCCAGCAGCTTGGGGCGGGCGGAGACCCAGTACTTC. It specifies CASSLGRAETQYF.

The chain is built from TRBV6-7 and TRBJ2-2, with D tentatively TRBD2 (6 bases). TRBV6-7 qualifies as an ORF whose function is uncertain. V lost 0 bases and J 0 bases, leaving 14 bases between the germline ends. The CDR3 is 18 residues long. The CDR3 sequence: CASSYSAGIPSNTGELFF. CDR3 bases: TGTGCCAGCAGTTACTCGGCGGGAATACCCTCGAACACCGGGGAGCTGTTTTTT.

The table lists this clone with a count of one. The rearrangement joins TRBV7-2 to TRBJ2-5; TRBD1 aligns across 8 bases. Germline CDR1 is SGHTA and CDR2 is FQGNSA. The CDR3 contains 13 residues. V was pared by 4 bases and J by 3 bases, with 1 base of the junction left unmatched. For the CDR3, the DNA is TGTGCCAGCAGCTCGGACAGGGAAGAGACCCAGTACTTC. This encodes CASSSDREETQYF. Using reference TRBV7-2 and TRBJ2-5 for the parts outside the CDR3, the full variable domain is GAGVSQSPSNKVTEKGKDVELRCDPISGHTALYWYRQSLGQGLEFLIYFQGNSAPDKSGLPSDRFSAERTGGSVSTLTIQRTQQEDSAVYLCASSSDREETQYFGPGTRLLVL.

This clone has only one observation. The V call is TRBV5-1, the J call TRBJ1-4; 10 positions match TRBD1. V trimming: 4 bases; J trimming: 5 bases; junction bases outside the gene matches: 5. Germline CDR1 reads SGHRS; CDR2 reads YFSETQ. The CDR3 has 15 residues. The CDR3 spells CASSEGTGVNEKLFF. In DNA form, the CDR3 reads TGCGCCAGCAGCGAGGGGACAGGGGTGAATGAAAAACTGTTTTTT.